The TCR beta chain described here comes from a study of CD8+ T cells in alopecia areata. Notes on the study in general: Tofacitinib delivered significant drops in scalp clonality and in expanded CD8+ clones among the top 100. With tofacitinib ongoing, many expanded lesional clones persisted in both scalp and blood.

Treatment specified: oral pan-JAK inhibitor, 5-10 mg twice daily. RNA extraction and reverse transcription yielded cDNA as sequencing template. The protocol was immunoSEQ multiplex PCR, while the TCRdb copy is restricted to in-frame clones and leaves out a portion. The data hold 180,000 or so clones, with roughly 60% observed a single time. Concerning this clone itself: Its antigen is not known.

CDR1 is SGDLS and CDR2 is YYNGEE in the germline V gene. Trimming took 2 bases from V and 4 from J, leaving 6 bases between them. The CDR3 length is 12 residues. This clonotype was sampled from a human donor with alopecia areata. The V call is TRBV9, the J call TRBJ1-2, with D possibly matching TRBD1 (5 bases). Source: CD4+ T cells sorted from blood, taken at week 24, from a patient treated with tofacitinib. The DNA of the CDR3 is TGTGCCAGCAGCGTCGACAGCTATGGCTACACCTTC. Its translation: CASSVDSYGYTF.